Listed below are T cell receptor beta chains from one sample, sequenced in a study of response to subunit inactivated influenza vaccine. From the RT-PCR reads, TCRdb called clonotypes with MiXCR, one entry per CDR3 protein. Found here are some 500,000 distinct CDR3 sequences, about 17% of them singletons; the top ten hold over 2.5%. The source was CD4+ T cells sorted from PBMCs, collected about 23 months after vaccination. All receptors come from a man between 45 and 75 years old who received an inactivated influenza vaccine. The CDR3 runs from the conserved cysteine through the conserved F or W. Fields, in order: V gene, D gene, J gene, clone size, CDR3 protein, CDR3 DNA. A D gene is named only where the DNA matches it firmly. Part of the rows lack a size; the others show once, few, many or a class for expanded clones.

TRBV12-3/TRBV12-4,TRBD2,TRBJ2-1,-,CASSPGLAGSGEQFF,TGTGCCAGCAGCCCCGGACTAGCGGGGAGCGGTGAGCAGTTCTTC
TRBV7-2,-,TRBJ2-7,-,CASSPGTQREQYF,TGTGCCAGCAGCCCGGGGACCCAGCGGGAGCAGTACTTC
TRBV5-1,-,TRBJ2-2,-,CASSLPGETGELFF,TGCGCCAGCAGCTTACCAGGGGAAACCGGGGAGCTGTTTTTT
TRBV5-4,TRBD2,TRBJ2-2,few,CASSHSGRADTGELFF,TGTGCCAGCAGCCATAGCGGGAGGGCCGACACCGGGGAGCTGTTTTTT
TRBV7-2,TRBD1,TRBJ2-1,-,CASSFGQGKVEQFF,TGTGCCAGCAGCTTCGGACAGGGGAAGGTTGAGCAGTTCTTC
TRBV29-1,-,TRBJ2-3,-,CSVREPTDTQYF,TGCAGCGTAAGGGAGCCCACAGATACGCAGTATTTT
TRBV20-1,TRBD1,TRBJ2-3,few,CSIHRGTDTQYF,TGCAGTATCCACAGGGGAACAGATACGCAGTATTTT
TRBV4-3,-,TRBJ1-4,-,CASSPTVFNEKLFF,TGCGCCAGCAGCCCGACAGTTTTTAATGAAAAACTGTTTTTT
TRBV27,-,TRBJ1-2,once,CASKRANYGYTF,TGTGCCAGCAAGAGGGCTAACTATGGCTACACCTTC
TRBV20-1,TRBD2,TRBJ2-5,-,CSAIPLAGGGETQYF,TGCAGTGCTATCCCCCTAGCGGGAGGAGGAGAGACCCAGTACTTC
TRBV20-1,TRBD2,TRBJ2-1,many,CSARVGTSNEQFF,TGCAGTGCTAGAGTGGGGACTAGCAATGAGCAGTTCTTC
TRBV2,TRBD1,TRBJ1-1,few,CASRATGGPEAFF,TGTGCCAGCAGAGCAACAGGGGGCCCTGAAGCTTTCTTT
TRBV6-5,TRBD1,TRBJ2-5,few,CASSYDRAFFETQYF,TGTGCCAGCAGTTACGACAGGGCCTTCTTTGAGACCCAGTACTTC
TRBV20-1,-,TRBJ2-7,-,CSASARYYEQYF,TGCAGTGCTAGCGCCCGATACTACGAGCAGTACTTC
TRBV20-1,-,TRBJ2-5,few,CSARDRVGSQETQYF,TGCAGTGCTAGAGACCGGGTGGGGTCCCAAGAGACCCAGTACTTC
TRBV28,-,TRBJ1-1,once,CASSLGSPNTEAFF,TGTGCCAGCAGTTTAGGATCCCCGAACACTGAAGCTTTCTTT
TRBV7-3,TRBD2,TRBJ2-1,many,CASSSTPGLAGRPSSYNEQFF,TGTGCCAGCAGCTCCACCCCGGGACTAGCGGGAAGACCTAGCTCCTACAATGAGCAGTTCTTC
TRBV5-1,TRBD1,TRBJ1-4,-,CASRIQGATNEKLFF,TGCGCCAGCAGAATACAGGGGGCAACTAATGAAAAACTGTTTTTT
TRBV10-3,-,TRBJ1-3,few,CATAVSGNTIYF,TGTGCCACGGCGGTCTCTGGAAACACCATATATTTT
TRBV30,-,TRBJ2-2,-,CAWNPDSLPTGELFF,TGTGCCTGGAACCCGGACAGCCTCCCCACCGGGGAGCTGTTTTTT
TRBV20-1,TRBD1,TRBJ2-7,few,CSASGDREGEQYF,TGCAGTGCTAGTGGGGACAGGGAAGGCGAGCAGTACTTC
TRBV9,-,TRBJ2-1,few,CAAFSGSYNEQFF,TGTGCCGCTTTCTCGGGCTCCTACAATGAGCAGTTCTTC
TRBV7-9,-,TRBJ2-5,-,CASSPRLYQETQYF,TGTGCCAGCAGCCCCCGTCTGTACCAAGAGACCCAGTACTTC
TRBV6-1,-,TRBJ2-7,few,CAVSDLYEQYF,TGTGCTGTCAGCGATCTATACGAGCAGTACTTC
TRBV27,-,TRBJ2-6,-,CASRQSLANVLTF,TGTGCCAGCAGACAGAGTTTGGCCAACGTCCTGACTTTC
TRBV20-1,TRBD2,TRBJ2-1,many,CSARLAGGRDSEFF,TGCAGTGCTAGGCTAGCGGGGGGGCGGGATTCGGAGTTCTTC
TRBV7-2,TRBD2,TRBJ2-3,few,CASKVQASGGDTQYF,TGTGCCAGCAAGGTCCAGGCTAGCGGAGGAGATACGCAGTATTTT
TRBV20-1,TRBD2,TRBJ2-1,many,CSASRPGRRYNEQFF,TGCAGTGCTAGTCGTCCCGGGAGGAGATACAATGAGCAGTTCTTC
TRBV7-9,-,TRBJ2-3,-,CASSTGGAFSTDTQYF,TGTGCCAGCAGCACTGGGGGGGCCTTTTCCACAGATACGCAGTATTTT
TRBV9,-,TRBJ2-1,many,CASNILRRETNYNEQFF,TGTGCCAGCAATATTTTACGCCGGGAGACGAACTACAATGAGCAGTTCTTC
TRBV20-1,-,TRBJ1-5,-,CSAGDRLNQPQHF,TGCAGTGCTGGCGACAGACTAAATCAGCCCCAGCATTTT
TRBV7-2,TRBD2,TRBJ2-1,few,CASSLAASGGYNEQFF,TGTGCCAGCAGCTTAGCGGCTAGCGGGGGTTACAATGAGCAGTTCTTC
TRBV20-1,TRBD2,TRBJ2-1,many,CSAKLAGGSYNEQFF,TGCAGTGCCAAACTAGCGGGAGGCAGCTACAATGAGCAGTTCTTC
TRBV28,-,TRBJ1-6,many,CASLDSLNSPLHF,TGTGCCAGTCTGGACAGCTTGAATTCACCCCTCCACTTT
TRBV10-3,-,TRBJ2-3,many,CAIQGRPTSTDTQYF,TGTGCCATTCAGGGGCGGCCCACTAGCACAGATACGCAGTATTTT
TRBV25-1,-,TRBJ2-2,-,CASSDPQLTGELFF,TGTGCCAGCAGTGATCCACAGCTAACCGGGGAGCTGTTTTTT
TRBV29-1,TRBD2,TRBJ2-3,-,CSALGLAGGSTQYF,TGCAGCGCCCTCGGGCTAGCGGGGGGAAGTACGCAGTATTTT
TRBV7-9,TRBD1,TRBJ2-5,-,CASSSRTGHGETQYF,TGTGCCAGCAGCTCGCGGACAGGGCATGGAGAGACCCAGTACTTC
TRBV6-5,TRBD1,TRBJ1-5,-,CASSYPYLGTGLSNQPQHF,TGTGCCAGCAGTTACCCTTACTTGGGGACAGGTCTAAGCAATCAGCCCCAGCATTTT
TRBV7-9,-,TRBJ1-1,-,CASSNRAGDTEAFF,TGTGCCAGCAGCAACAGGGCTGGGGACACTGAAGCTTTCTTT
TRBV5-1,-,TRBJ2-4,-,CASSLTGQGNIQYF,TGCGCCAGCAGCTTGACGGGGCAGGGAAACATTCAGTACTTC
TRBV20-1,TRBD2,TRBJ2-3,few,CSALRTSGSSDTQYF,TGCAGTGCTCTCCGGACTAGCGGGAGCTCCGATACGCAGTATTTT
TRBV4-2,-,TRBJ1-4,few,CASSQDYGRRDEKLFF,TGTGCCAGCAGCCAAGATTACGGAAGGAGGGATGAAAAACTGTTTTTT
TRBV4-1,-,TRBJ1-4,few,CASSQDYGVREKLFF,TGCGCCAGCAGCCAAGATTATGGGGTACGTGAAAAACTGTTTTTT
TRBV10-3,-,TRBJ1-3,-,CAISGTSHSGNTIYF,TGTGCCATCAGTGGGACTTCTCACTCTGGAAACACCATATATTTT
TRBV10-3,-,TRBJ2-3,few,CAISDPGSTAGTDTQYF,TGTGCCATCAGTGACCCGGGCTCTACGGCCGGCACAGATACGCAGTATTTT
TRBV4-3,-,TRBJ1-2,-,CASSQGRKRFRGYTF,TGCGCCAGCAGCCAAGGGCGGAAGAGATTTCGTGGCTACACCTTC